This T cell receptor beta chain appears in the sequencing data of a study of T cell clonotyping in hematopoietic cell transplantation. Overall study context: Recipients' pretransplant samples followed cytoreduction.

Trimming took off 1 base at V and 9 bases at J, with 7 bases between the two ends. The length of the CDR3 is 12 residues. CDR1 and CDR2 from the germline V gene are SGHAT and FQNNGV. General study points: At the given depth, recipient repertoires were over 95% de novo clonotypes. After transplant, recipient diversity fell while pathologically expanded clonotypes grew through day 180.

Using immunoSEQ multiplex PCR, the repertoire was profiled, and TCRdb retains in-frame clones only, with some absent. The sample holds roughly 30,000 clones; 82% are singletons and the top ten take about 1.7%. Turning to this clone: Its antigen remains unknown.

The time point was: recipient sample about 28 days before transplant, after cytoreduction. This chain uses TRBV11-2 with TRBJ2-1; TRBD2 is a possible D gene (5 bases). The source material was peripheral blood mononuclear cells, sampled before stem cell transplant. This receptor was taken from a man aged 35-49 years with acute myeloid leukemia. Some clones in this sample may be carry-over from other donors' samples. The CDR3 protein is CASSLVGSEQFF. In nucleotides, the CDR3 is TGTGCCAGCAGCTTAGTGGGGAGTGAGCAGTTCTTC.